This T cell receptor beta chain was profiled in a study of T cells expressing NK-cell markers. On this clonotype: Its antigen is not identified.

Study-level points and caveats: Over 5 donors carried dominant NKG2C+ clonotypes that made up roughly 1.0-7.0% of their CD8+ T cells. These clonotypes, the leaders elsewhere, also led the CD3+CD56-NKG2C+ fraction in several donors.

TCRdb reprocessed the 5' RACE reads; each CDR3 protein has one entry and no DNA is given. The ten top clones account for approximately 3.6%, within a sample of 500,000 to 700,000 distinct CDR3 sequences. The sample consisted of blood T cells: a sorted CD56 or NKG2C T cell subset, CD4+ or CD8+ T cells, or bulk PBMC T cells (not recorded which). This clonotype was obtained from a man aged 18 to 35 in good health.

This chain's CDR3 is CASSSLLGGIWNTQYF. The gene calls are TRBV7-9 and TRBJ2-3; TCRdb's D gene call, TRBD2, goes unchecked for lack of DNA. The CDR3 is 16 amino acids. Per the germline V gene, CDR1 is SEHNR and CDR2 is FQNEAQ (reference sequence).